Listed below are T cell receptor beta chains from one sample, sequenced in a study of cytomegalovirus exposure and HLA in healthy donors. Method: immunoSEQ multiplex PCR; TCRdb's copy keeps in-frame clones and lacks some. The repertoire holds 150,000 to 200,000 clones, with around nine tenths as singletons. The material sequenced was PBMCs. The receptors were sampled from a woman younger than 30 in good health and CMV-seronegative. CDR3s include the opening cysteine and the closing phenylalanine or tryptophan. D genes are given only for firm matches. Not every row has a clone size; where given, it reads once, few, many or a size class.

j_gene | v_gene | abundance | d_gene | CDR3nt | CDR3aa
TRBJ2-5 | TRBV2 | . | . | TGTGCCAGCAGTGAAGTTGTGGCAGGGGAGACCCAGTACTTC | CASSEVVAGETQYF
TRBJ1-1 | TRBV7-9 | . | . | TGTGCCAGCAGCTTACGAGACACTGAAGCTTTCTTT | CASSLRDTEAFF
TRBJ1-3 | TRBV5-1 | . | TRBD1 | TGCGCCAGCAGCTCGACAGGGGTCGGAAACACCATATATTTT | CASSSTGVGNTIYF
TRBJ1-2 | TRBV30 | . | . | TGTGCCTGGAGTGTACCCGGGGGTGGTGGCTACACCTTC | CAWSVPGGGGYTF
TRBJ2-5 | TRBV11-3 | few | . | TGTGCCAGCAGCTTAGAGAGGCTGGGACTGCAAGAGACCCAGTACTTC | CASSLERLGLQETQYF
TRBJ1-4 | TRBV25-1 | . | TRBD1 | TGTGCCAGCAGTGCGCCGGTCTTTAGGACAGGTGCCAATGAAAAACTGTTTTTT | CASSAPVFRTGANEKLFF
TRBJ2-7 | TRBV6-5 | . | TRBD2 | TGTGCCAGCAGTTACTCCGGCGGGGGGCCTACCTACGAGCAGTACTTC | CASSYSGGGPTYEQYF
TRBJ2-2 | TRBV2 | . | TRBD1 | TGTGCCAGCAGTGAGGGGCCAGGGGGCCGCACCGGGGAGCTGTTTTTT | CASSEGPGGRTGELFF
TRBJ2-7 | TRBV30 | . | . | TGTGCCTGGGGGGGGGCATACGAGCAGTACTTC | CAWGGAYEQYF
TRBJ1-4 | TRBV27 | . | . | TGTGCCAGCAAGACAGCAACTAATGAAAAACTGTTTTTT | CASKTATNEKLFF
TRBJ2-7 | TRBV6-5 | . | . | TGTGCCAGCAGTGCCGGTGGCGGATATCAGTACTTC | CASSAGGGYQYF
TRBJ1-6 | TRBV30 | . | TRBD1 | TGTGCCTGGAACCCCGGACAGGGAAAATCACCCCTCCACTTT | CAWNPGQGKSPLHF
TRBJ2-3 | TRBV7-2 | . | . | TGTGCCAGCAGCTTCAACTCTCGCACAGATACGCAGTATTTT | CASSFNSRTDTQYF
TRBJ2-1 | TRBV18 | . | TRBD1 | TGTGCCAGCTCACCTCAGGACAGGGTCTACAATGAGCAGTTCTTC | CASSPQDRVYNEQFF
TRBJ2-1 | TRBV6-5 | . | TRBD2 | TGTGCCAGCAGACAACTAGCGGGGTACAATGAGCAGTTCTTC | CASRQLAGYNEQFF
TRBJ2-3 | TRBV2 | . | . | TGTGCCAGCAGCGTTGGGGTCGGAGGGCAGTATTTT | CASSVGVGGQYF
TRBJ2-6 | TRBV29-1 | few | . | TGCAGCGTTGAAACCGGACAGACTGGGGCCAACGTCCTGACTTTC | CSVETGQTGANVLTF
TRBJ1-1 | TRBV29-1 | . | TRBD1 | TGCAGCGCCCGGACAGGGGGCGCTACGAACACTGAAGCTTTCTTT | CSARTGGATNTEAFF
TRBJ2-1 | TRBV6-6 | . | . | TGTGCCAGCGTACGAAACAGTGAGCAGTTCTTC | CASVRNSEQFF
TRBJ2-5 | TRBV4-1 | . | TRBD2 | TGCGCCAGCAGCCAAGTCCGTAGCGGGGGGGCCCCCGGACAAGAGACCCAGTACTTC | CASSQVRSGGAPGQETQYF
TRBJ1-5 | TRBV6-6 | once | . | TGTGCCAGCAGTTACTCCCGGGGTTTGCGCAATCAGCCCCAGCATTTT | CASSYSRGLRNQPQHF
TRBJ2-1 | TRBV14 | . | . | TGTGCCAGCAGCCAAGGAGGAGTCTTCTTATACAATGAGCAGTTCTTC | CASSQGGVFLYNEQFF
TRBJ2-3 | TRBV20-1 | . | . | TGCAGTGCTCCCCGGACAGATACGCAGTATTTT | CSAPRTDTQYF
TRBJ1-2 | TRBV7-8 | . | TRBD1 | TGTGCCAGCAGCTCCAGGGGGTTGTATGGCTACACCTTC | CASSSRGLYGYTF
TRBJ2-3 | TRBV30 | . | . | TGTGCCTGGAGAAAGCGGACCATCACAGATACGCAGTATTTT | CAWRKRTITDTQYF
TRBJ2-1 | TRBV20-1 | . | . | TGCGGCGGGAACTCCTACAATGAGCAGTTCTTC | CGGNSYNEQFF
TRBJ2-1 | TRBV5-1 | . | . | TGCGCCAGTCAGGGCTCCTACAATGAGCAGTTCTTC | CASQGSYNEQFF
TRBJ1-4 | TRBV5-1 | . | TRBD1 | TGCGCCAGCAGCTTCGGGACAGGTGGGAATGAAAAACTGTTTTTT | CASSFGTGGNEKLFF
TRBJ2-2 | TRBV18 | . | . | TGTGCCAGCTCACCACTAAGCGATACCGGGACTTTGCCCGGGGAGCTGTTTTTT | CASSPLSDTGTLPGELFF
TRBJ2-7 | TRBV28 | . | . | TGTGCCAGCAGTATTTTCCAGGGTGACTCCTACGAGCAGTACTTC | CASSIFQGDSYEQYF
TRBJ2-7 | TRBV11-2 | . | . | TGTGCCAGCAGCATAAACACCTACGAGCAGTACTTC | CASSINTYEQYF
TRBJ2-3 | TRBV5-3 | few | TRBD2 | TGTGCCAGAAGCTTGGAGGGGGCTAGCGGGATTTTTCTAGATACGCAGTATTTT | CARSLEGASGIFLDTQYF
TRBJ1-3 | TRBV16 | once | TRBD1 | TGTGCCAGCAGCCCCAGTCCCGGGACAGGGACGGGTGGTGGAAACACCATATATTTT | CASSPSPGTGTGGGNTIYF
TRBJ2-7 | TRBV7-9 | . | . | TGTGCCAGCAGCTCGAGGGACTCCTACGAGCAGTACTTC | CASSSRDSYEQYF
TRBJ1-1 | TRBV6-5 | . | . | TGTGCCAGCAGTTACTCTGGGCCTTCGGACAGAGAAGCTTTCTTT | CASSYSGPSDREAFF